These 13 T cell receptor beta chains originate from one sample sequenced in a study of blood T cell repertoires in COVID-19. Some clones are missing from TCRdb's copy, which holds only in-frame ones; the method was immunoSEQ multiplex PCR. The data hold 95,000 to 150,000 clones, with 70% to 75% observed a single time. Sequencing used peripheral blood. The receptors come from a man at least 80 years old with COVID-19, enrolled during active disease.

The chain recombines TRBV10-3 with TRBJ1-6; D remains ambiguous. Trimming removed 5 bases from V and 10 bases from J, with 12 bases in between. The CDR3 has 13 residues. Germline lookup yields CDR1 ENHRY and CDR2 SYGVKD. The CDR3 here is CAISLDWQSPLHF. The CDR3 region has the DNA TGTGCCATCAGTTTGGACTGGCAATCACCCCTCCACTTT.

The chain is built from TRBV6-2 or TRBV6-3 and TRBJ1-5, with a possible D match to TRBD1 (6 bases). The V end was cut by 0 bases, the J end by 4 bases, with 10 bases between. Looked up from germline, CDR1 is MNHEY and CDR2 is SVGEGT. The CDR3 runs to 15 residues. The CDR3 nucleotides are TGTGCCAGCAGTTACTCACCAGGGGAGAATCAGCCCCAGCATTTT. It codes for CASSYSPGENQPQHF.

This rearrangement joins TRBV6-5 to TRBJ2-2, with TRBD2 matching 8 bases. J was trimmed by 6 bases and V by 0 bases; bases with no gene match: 6. This CDR3 region has 16 residues. Germline V gene data show CDR1 as MNHEY and CDR2 as SVGAGI. CDR3 in DNA: TGTGCCAGCAGTTACTCGACTGGACTAGCAGCCGGGGAGCTGTTTTTT. This sequence encodes CASSYSTGLAAGELFF.

The chain links TRBV19 to TRBJ2-1, with 9 nucleotides matching TRBD2. Per germline, CDR1 LNHDA and CDR2 SQIVND (reference sequence). V gave up 4 bases and J gave up 8 bases; unmatched junction bases: 15. CDR3 length: 17 amino acids. CDR3 sequence reads: CASSTSWTSAFGDEQFF. Written as DNA, the CDR3 is TGTGCCAGTAGTACCTCATGGACTAGCGCCTTTGGCGATGAGCAGTTCTTC. Combining the CDR3 with reference TRBV19 and TRBJ2-1 gives the whole variable domain DGGITQSPKYLFRKEGQNVTLSCEQNLNHDAMYWYRQDPGQGLRLIYYSQIVNDFQKGDIAEGYSVSREKKESFPLTVTSAQKNPTAFYLCASSTSWTSAFGDEQFFGPGTRLTVL.

V and J are TRBV6-2 or TRBV6-3 and TRBJ2-7; tentative D call: TRBD1 (5 bases). Germline values: CDR1 MNHEY, CDR2 SVGEGT. The CDR3 is 14 amino acids. The V end lost 0 bases, the J end lost 7 bases, and 13 bases lay between the germline ends. DNA for the CDR3: TGTGCCAGCAGTTACTCGGGGCCCTCGAGGGAGCAGTACTTC. This codes for CASSYSGPSREQYF.

This sequence joins TRBV11-2 and TRBJ1-1; D unclear. V lost 4 bases and J lost 9, with 15 bases in between. The V gene's germline CDR1 is SGHAT and CDR2 FQNNGV. The CDR3 loop spans 13 amino acids. The CDR3 DNA sequence: TGTGCCAGCAGCTCCCCCCTAGGTTCTAAAGCTTTCTTT. Amino acids: CASSSPLGSKAFF.

This clone occurred a few times. The chain joins TRBV27 to TRBJ1-4, with a tentative D call TRBD1 (6 bases). The V gene's germline CDR1 is MNHEY and CDR2 SMNVEV (reference sequence). This CDR3 is 16 amino acids long. Trimming took 5 bases from V and 7 from J, leaving 20 bases between them. The CDR3 coding sequence is TGTGCCAGCAGTCTGACCTGGGGCAGGGGACCTGAAAAACTGTTTTTT. Residues: CASSLTWGRGPEKLFF.

The chain joins TRBV6-5 to TRBJ2-7; maybe TRBD2 (6 bases). Trimming pared 5 bases from V and 3 bases from J, leaving 11 bases between. The germline V gene has CDR1 MNHEY and CDR2 SVGAGI. The CDR3 is 13 residues long. The CDR3 coding sequence is TGTGCCAGCAGTAGGGACTGGTACTACGAGCAGTACTTC. This codes for CASSRDWYYEQYF.

This chain links TRBV10-1 with TRBJ2-1; D is unclear. V lost 8 bases and J 0 bases, leaving 8 bases between the germline ends. In germline, CDR1 is WNHNN, CDR2 SYGVQD (reference sequence). This CDR3 region has 13 residues. CDR3 DNA: TGCGCCAGCTCCCAGGACTCCTACAATGAGCAGTTCTTC. It yields the protein CASSQDSYNEQFF.

The J gene is TRBJ2-3, the V gene TRBV28; D is uncertain. CDR3 length equals 15 residues. Trimming stripped 6 bases from V and 0 bases from J, with 13 bases between. Looked up from germline, CDR1 is MDHEN and CDR2 is SYDVKM. CDR3 loop: CASRRLLSSTDTQYF. The DNA for the CDR3 is TGTGCCAGCAGGCGACTCCTATCTAGCACAGATACGCAGTATTTT.

This clone was counted a few times. The chain links TRBV28 to TRBJ2-2; D is ambiguous. Trimming removed 6 bases at V and 5 bases at J, with 10 bases between. CDR3 length: 13 residues. Per the germline V gene, CDR1 is MDHEN and CDR2 is SYDVKM. CDR3 residues: CASRLTSTGELFF. CDR3 bases: TGTGCCAGCAGGCTCACTTCTACCGGGGAGCTGTTTTTT.

The rearrangement links TRBV5-1 to TRBJ1-2; D is possibly TRBD1 (6 bases). Germline V gene lookup returns CDR1 SGHRS and CDR2 YFSETQ. V gave up 3 bases and J gave up 4 bases, with 13 bases separating them. CDR3 size: 14 residues. Here the CDR3 DNA reads TGCGCCAGCAGCTCTCCAGGGGCGGGCTATGGCTACACCTTC. It is translated as CASSSPGAGYGYTF. Full variable domain (outside the CDR3, taken from reference TRBV5-1 and TRBJ1-2): KAGVTQTPRYLIKTRGQQVTLSCSPISGHRSVSWYQQTPGQGLQFLFEYFSETQRNKGNFPGRFSGRQFSNSRSEMNVSTLELGDSALYLCASSSPGAGYGYTFGSGTRLTVV.

This rearrangement joins TRBV7-9 to TRBJ1-4; unclear D gene. CDR1 is SEHNR and CDR2 is FQNEAQ in the germline V gene (reference sequence). This CDR3 comprises 14 residues. The germline V and J ends were trimmed by 5 bases and 7 bases, with 14 bases remaining between them. The CDR3 DNA reads TGTGCCAGCAGCACCGGAGGGAGGTCTGAAAAACTGTTTTTT. Protein sequence: CASSTGGRSEKLFF.